These T cell receptor beta chains were read from a single sample in a study of high-grade serous ovarian cancer treatment subgroups. Generated by immunoSEQ multiplex PCR, the TCRdb table keeps only in-frame clones and is missing some. The table includes around 6,800 clones, 75% to 85% detected once. The sample taken for sequencing was tumor tissue. These receptors originate from a human donor with high-grade serous ovarian cancer. Both conserved end residues are part of each CDR3. The D gene is left open where the match is weak. The listing skips clone size in some rows; elsewhere it reads once, few, many or a size class.

V,J,D,size,CDR3,DNA
TRBV5-1,TRBJ1-1,TRBD1,.,CASSSGTDTEAFF,TGCGCCAGCAGCTCCGGGACAGACACTGAAGCTTTCTTT
TRBV28,TRBJ2-3,.,.,CASNLRDTQYF,TGTGCCAGCAACCTCCGAGATACGCAGTATTTT
TRBV29-1,TRBJ2-6,.,.,CSVAGGAGANVLTF,TGCAGCGTTGCTGGAGGGGCAGGGGCCAACGTCCTGACTTTC
TRBV9,TRBJ2-1,TRBD2,once,CASSGRGLAENNEQFF,TGTGCCAGCAGCGGTCGCGGACTAGCGGAGAACAATGAGCAGTTCTTC
TRBV6-6,TRBJ2-7,.,once,CASSPPPGTYEQYF,TGTGCCAGCAGCCCCCCCCCGGGGACCTACGAGCAGTACTTC
TRBV20-1,TRBJ2-7,TRBD1,.,CSGGQPYEQYF,TGCAGTGGGGGACAGCCCTACGAGCAGTACTTC
TRBV5-4,TRBJ2-7,.,.,CASSLDRYEQYF,TGTGCCAGCAGCCTGGACCGTTACGAGCAGTACTTC
TRBV25-1,TRBJ1-1,TRBD1,.,CASSPRTGSIHTEAFF,TGTGCCAGCAGCCCCAGGACAGGAAGTATACACACTGAAGCTTTCTTT
TRBV5-1,TRBJ1-1,.,.,CASSLRPPNTEAFF,TGCGCCAGCAGCTTGAGACCCCCGAACACTGAAGCTTTCTTT
TRBV15,TRBJ1-1,.,.,CATSRDSREAFF,TGTGCCACCAGCAGAGATTCCAGAGAAGCTTTCTTT
TRBV28,TRBJ2-7,.,.,CASSRPGTPLYEQYF,TGTGCCAGCAGTCGACCCGGGACTCCTTTATACGAGCAGTACTTC
TRBV28,TRBJ1-6,.,.,CASSPSSTWSPLHF,TGTGCCAGCAGTCCCTCCTCCACGTGGTCACCCCTCCACTTT
TRBV6-1,TRBJ2-1,.,.,CASSEFGEQFF,TGTGCCAGCAGTGAATTTGGTGAGCAGTTCTTC
TRBV6-6,TRBJ2-1,.,once,CASTFSRTYNEQFF,TGTGCCAGCACCTTTTCCCGGACGTACAATGAGCAGTTCTTC
TRBV10-3,TRBJ1-5,.,.,CAISDGDMGTSNQPQHF,TGTGCCATCAGTGATGGGGACATGGGAACGTCAAATCAGCCCCAGCATTTT
TRBV15,TRBJ2-1,TRBD2,once,CATSRGSGRDNEQFF,TGTGCCACCAGCAGAGGTAGCGGGAGGGATAATGAGCAGTTCTTC
TRBV2,TRBJ1-4,TRBD1,.,CASNMDRGNEKLFF,TGTGCCAGCAATATGGACAGGGGGAATGAAAAACTGTTTTTT
TRBV7-9,TRBJ1-2,TRBD1,.,CASSPGQLYNYGYTF,TGTGCCAGCAGCCCGGGACAGCTATATAACTATGGCTACACCTTC
TRBV28,TRBJ2-3,TRBD2,.,CASSLAGSFFF,TGTGCCAGCAGCCTAGCGGGGTCCTTCTTTTTT
TRBV29-1,TRBJ2-2,.,.,CSASRGTTNTGELFF,TGCAGCGCCTCTAGGGGGACTACTAACACCGGGGAGCTGTTTTTT
TRBV29-1,TRBJ2-3,TRBD2,.,CSVETASGIARADTQYF,TGCAGCGTTGAGACAGCTAGCGGGATAGCCCGGGCCGATACGCAGTATTTT
TRBV2,TRBJ2-6,.,few,CASRGDASSGANVLTF,TGTGCCAGCAGGGGGGACGCAAGCTCTGGGGCCAACGTCCTGACTTTC
TRBV4-1,TRBJ2-3,.,.,CASSQTDLRTDTQYF,TGCGCCAGCAGCCAAACGGACTTACGCACAGATACGCAGTATTTT
TRBV7-7,TRBJ2-5,.,.,CASSLGGGVGRETQYF,TGTGCCAGCAGCTTAGGAGGAGGGGTTGGGCGGGAGACCCAGTACTTC
TRBV7-2,TRBJ2-7,TRBD2,.,CASSSRTSGGPAEQYF,TGTGCCAGCAGCTCCCGGACTAGCGGGGGCCCCGCGGAGCAGTACTTC
TRBV5-5,TRBJ2-7,.,.,CASSGPGHEQYF,TGTGCCAGCAGCGGACCGGGACACGAGCAGTACTTC
TRBV7-2,TRBJ2-3,.,.,CASSLLRGSIDTQYF,TGTGCCAGCAGCTTACTGAGGGGATCAATAGATACGCAGTATTTT
TRBV7-9,TRBJ2-7,TRBD2,.,CASSPRGLPGGGPQEQYF,TGTGCCAGCAGCCCCCGCGGACTCCCCGGGGGGGGCCCCCAGGAGCAGTACTTC
TRBV10-2,TRBJ1-1,TRBD1,few,CASRNRGRDMNTEAFF,TGCGCCAGCAGAAACAGGGGAAGAGACATGAACACTGAAGCTTTCTTT
TRBV7-2,TRBJ2-3,.,.,CASSLGGGAGSTDTQYF,TGTGCCAGCAGCTTGGGCGGGGGCGCTGGAAGCACAGATACGCAGTATTTT
TRBV7-8,TRBJ1-6,.,.,CASSPQGVGYSPLHF,TGTGCCAGCAGCCCACAGGGAGTAGGCTATTCACCCCTCCACTTT
TRBV28,TRBJ1-2,TRBD1,.,CASSSGQVNYGYTF,TGTGCCAGCAGTTCGGGACAGGTCAACTATGGCTACACCTTC
TRBV13,TRBJ2-3,.,once,CASTVIQDTQYF,TGTGCCAGCACCGTCATACAAGATACGCAGTATTTT
TRBV27,TRBJ1-1,.,.,CASSPWTANTEAFF,TGTGCCAGCAGTCCTTGGACAGCTAACACTGAAGCTTTCTTT
TRBV5-1,TRBJ2-7,TRBD1,.,CASSKQGVGYEQYF,TGCGCCAGCAGCAAGCAGGGGGTGGGCTACGAGCAGTACTTC
TRBV4-1,TRBJ2-7,.,.,CASSQDEASASYEQYF,TGCGCCAGCAGCCAAGACGAGGCTAGCGCTTCCTACGAGCAGTACTTC
TRBV28,TRBJ1-2,.,once,CASSRPGKGGYTF,TGTGCCAGCAGTCGTCCTGGTAAAGGTGGCTACACCTTC
TRBV2,TRBJ1-1,.,few,CASRRNRGGDTEAFF,TGTGCCAGCAGGCGTAACCGTGGGGGTGACACTGAAGCTTTCTTT
TRBV5-1,TRBJ2-1,.,.,CASSLIPGLPTNEQFF,TGCGCCAGCAGCCTTATTCCAGGGCTCCCGACCAATGAGCAGTTCTTC
TRBV29-1,TRBJ2-3,TRBD1,.,CSVGEGQGSDTQYF,TGCAGCGTTGGAGAGGGACAGGGCTCAGATACGCAGTATTTT
TRBV11-3,TRBJ2-4,TRBD2,.,CASSPMDAGGGLAKNIQYF,TGTGCCAGCAGCCCGATGGATGCGGGGGGGGGTCTAGCCAAAAACATTCAGTACTTC